This entry concerns a single T cell receptor (beta chain). The CDR3 covers 13 residues. V was trimmed by 3 bases and J by 6 bases, leaving 9 bases between them. Germline CDR1 MNHEY, CDR2 SVGAGI. The data were obtained in a study of cytomegalovirus exposure and HLA in healthy donors. Amplification used 60 Vbeta primers and 13 Jbeta primers. Assay: immunoSEQ multiplex PCR; the TCRdb copy retains only in-frame clones and omits some. The table includes 100,000 to 150,000 clones, roughly four fifths detected once. This chain uses TRBV6-5 with TRBJ2-1, with D possibly being TRBD1 (6 bases). This receptor was identified in a man aged 18 to 29 in good health and CMV-seronegative. Sequenced material: PBMCs. CDR3 in amino acids: CASSYRTVNEQFF. The CDR3 nucleotides read TGTGCCAGCAGTTATCGGACAGTCAATGAGCAGTTCTTC.